This T cell receptor (beta chain) was observed in a study of CXCR3-negative and CXCR3-positive naive CD8 T cells. Per germline, CDR1 LGHNA and CDR2 YSLEER. CDR3 size: 14 residues. The naive CD8+ gate required CD45RO-CCR7+CD27+CD95- phenotype. Concerning this clonotype itself: The target antigen is unknown.

Study-level points and caveats: Against CXCR3-negative naive cells, CXCR3-positive naive cells showed more hydrophobic TRB CDR3s.

In preparing the TRB cDNA libraries, 5' RACE with UMI labels was used. TCRdb re-called the 5' RACE reads and gives one entry per CDR3 protein, without DNA. The table gives about 53,000 distinct CDR3 sequences; the top ten clones make up approximately 0.56% of it. This sequence joins TRBV4-3 and TRBJ1-1. The source is a human donor in good health. Some clones in this sample may be carry-over from other donors' samples. Specimen: naive CXCR3+ CD8+ T cells from blood. The sample's subset: CD45RO-CCR7+CD27+CD95- naive CD8+ T cells expressing CXCR3 (TNR3+). The CDR3 sequence is CASSQGWGNTEAFF.